These 2 T cell receptor beta chains were all obtained from the same sample, sequenced in a study of T-cell memory formation after mild COVID-19. TCRdb analysed the 5' RACE reads with MiXCR anew, one entry per CDR3 protein. The sample consists of approximately 300,000 distinct CDR3 sequences, more than 15% of them appearing once. The sequenced material came from PBMCs or a T cell subset sorted from them (not recorded which). All receptors derive from a man between 18 and 35 years old who had mild COVID-19 (a few samples of this study predate the infection). Cell type and time point are not known.

The table lists this clonotype with a few counts. This chain links TRBV5-1 with TRBJ2-7; D not certain. V shed 0 bases and J shed 7 bases, with 20 bases lying between them. Germline V gives CDR1 SGHRS, CDR2 YFSETQ. The CDR3 runs 16 residues. The CDR3 sequence: CASSLAHLTPTGEQYF. DNA for the CDR3: TGCGCCAGCAGCTTGGCCCACCTGACCCCAACGGGTGAGCAGTACTTC. The full variable domain, with the rest looked up from reference TRBV5-1 and TRBJ2-7, is KAGVTQTPRYLIKTRGQQVTLSCSPISGHRSVSWYQQTPGQGLQFLFEYFSETQRNKGNFPGRFSGRQFSNSRSEMNVSTLELGDSALYLCASSLAHLTPTGEQYFGPGTRLTVT.

V usage is TRBV6-2 or TRBV6-3 and J usage is TRBJ1-1; D unclear. CDR1 is MNHEY and CDR2 is SVGEGT in the germline V gene. This CDR3 spans 11 amino acids. Trimming cost V 2 bases and J 11 bases, with 9 bases left between them. This CDR3 reads CASSYGSGAFF. The DNA for the CDR3 is TGTGCCAGCAGTTACGGGTCGGGGGCTTTCTTT.